This entry lists 22 T cell receptor beta chains sequenced from one sample in a study of blood T cell repertoires in COVID-19. Assay used: immunoSEQ multiplex PCR; TCRdb lists only in-frame clones, some missing. The table includes approximately 180,000 clones, 70% to 85% detected once. Sequencing was carried out using PBMCs or T cells enriched from blood (not recorded which). The origin of the receptors is a woman aged 60 to 75 with acute COVID-19.

The rearrangement uses TRBV7-9 and TRBJ2-1; 8 bases match TRBD2. Trimming at V came to 3 bases and at J to 7 bases, leaving 14 bases not matched to a gene. The CDR3 is made up of 17 amino acids. CDR1 and CDR2 (germline): SEHNR, FQNEAQ (reference sequence). In nucleotides, the CDR3 is TGTGCCAGCAGCTTTTGGGGCCGCGGCGGGGGGCCAAATGAGCAGTTCTTC. Amino acid sequence: CASSFWGRGGGPNEQFF.

The rearrangement links TRBV27 to TRBJ1-1, with 10 bases that match TRBD1. The CDR3 has 15 residues. Germline CDR1 is MNHEY and CDR2 is SMNVEV (reference sequence). The junction had 5 bases not matched to a gene; V was cut back by 5 bases and J by 2 bases. DNA for the CDR3: TGTGCCAGCAGTCCGAGGACAGGGGGAAACACTGAAGCTTTCTTT. Its protein product is CASSPRTGGNTEAFF.

V and J are TRBV28 and TRBJ1-1, with D unclear. The CDR3 has 13 amino acids. Trimming removed 2 bases at V and 4 bases at J, with 8 bases between. Germline CDR1 and CDR2: MDHEN and SYDVKM. The CDR3 sequence: CASSLGLLTEAFF. DNA for the CDR3: TGTGCCAGCAGTTTAGGGCTGCTCACTGAAGCTTTCTTT. The full variable domain, rest sourced from reference TRBV28 and TRBJ1-1, is DVKVTQSSRYLVKRTGEKVFLECVQDMDHENMFWYRQDPGLGLRLIYFSYDVKMKEKGDIPEGYSVSREKKERFSLILESASTNQTSMYLCASSLGLLTEAFFGQGTRLTVV.

This clone was detected a few times. CDR3 nucleotides: TGTGCCAGCAGCCAAGAGACGCCAGGGGGTAAATCCTACGAGCAGTACGTC. It is translated as CASSQETPGGKSYEQYV. The chain carries TRBV3-1 (or the pseudogene TRBV3-2) and TRBJ2-7, with 7 nucleotides matching TRBD1. V shed 0 bases and J 1 base; nucleotides not matched to a gene: 9. Germline V gives CDR1 LGHDT, CDR2 YNNKEL (reference sequence). This CDR3 has 17 amino acids.

The chain combines TRBV5-1 with TRBJ2-3; a weak D match, TRBD1 (5 bases). Trimming stripped 2 bases from V and 1 base from J, with 8 bases between. The germline CDR1 and CDR2 sequences are SGHRS and YFSETQ. This CDR3 spans 14 amino acids. CDR3 in DNA: TGCGCCAGCAGCTTTCTCAGGGGCACAGATACGCAGTATTTT. This sequence encodes CASSFLRGTDTQYF. Based on the CDR3 plus reference TRBV5-1 and TRBJ2-3, the full variable domain is KAGVTQTPRYLIKTRGQQVTLSCSPISGHRSVSWYQQTPGQGLQFLFEYFSETQRNKGNFPGRFSGRQFSNSRSEMNVSTLELGDSALYLCASSFLRGTDTQYFGPGTRLTVL.

The chain carries TRBV7-9 and TRBJ2-5; D perhaps matches TRBD1 (5 bases). Germline CDR1 SEHNR, CDR2 FQNEAQ (reference sequence). V was trimmed by 1 base and J by 3 bases, leaving 9 bases between them. The CDR3 runs 14 residues. In DNA form, the CDR3 reads TGTGCCAGCAGCTTAGTCTCGACAGAAGAGACCCAGTACTTC. Translation gives CASSLVSTEETQYF. The full variable domain, completed using reference TRBV7-9 and TRBJ2-5, is DTGVSQNPRHKITKRGQNVTFRCDPISEHNRLYWYRQTLGQGPEFLTYFQNEAQLEKSRLLSDRFSAERPKGSFSTLEIQRTEQGDSAMYLCASSLVSTEETQYFGPGTRLLVL.

The J gene is TRBJ2-3, the V gene TRBV25-1; 7 bases are shared with TRBD2. Germline values: CDR1 MGHDK, CDR2 SYGVNS. V lost 0 bases, J lost 4 bases, and 4 bases stayed unmatched. CDR3 length: 15 residues. The CDR3 coding sequence is TGTGCCAGCAGTGAATACGGCGGGAGCGCAGATACGCAGTATTTT. Protein: CASSEYGGSADTQYF.

The V gene is TRBV2, the J gene TRBJ2-2; maybe TRBD1 (8 bases). The CDR3 contains 15 residues. From germline, CDR1 is SNHLY and CDR2 FYNNEI. V shed 4 bases and J shed 5 bases, with 14 bases lying between them. The CDR3 protein is CASSAGQGGTGELFF. DNA of the CDR3: TGTGCCAGCAGTGCTGGACAGGGAGGGACCGGGGAGCTGTTTTTT.

The chain couples TRBV27 to TRBJ1-4, with TRBD1 matching over 7 bases. J lost 5 bases, V lost 6 bases, and 9 bases had no gene match. Germline V gene lookup returns CDR1 MNHEY and CDR2 SMNVEV (reference sequence). This CDR3 is built from 15 residues. The CDR3 bases are TGTGCCAGCAGCCCAATGACAGGGATGAATGAAAAACTGTTTTTT. Protein: CASSPMTGMNEKLFF.

V is TRBV5-6 and J is TRBJ1-2; D is uncertain. Per the germline V gene, CDR1 is SGHDT and CDR2 is YYEEEE. The CDR3 extends over 14 amino acids. V gave up 1 base and J gave up 5 bases, with 12 bases separating them. CDR3 in amino acids: CASSLRTPLYGYTF. For the CDR3, the DNA is TGTGCCAGCAGCTTGAGAACACCGCTTTATGGCTACACCTTC.

The chain links TRBV6-6 to TRBJ1-4; no firm D call. Looked up from germline, CDR1 is MNHNY and CDR2 is SVGAGI (reference sequence). With 6 bases removed from V and 2 bases from J, the gap between germline ends came to 16 bases. CDR3 length: 16 amino acids. The CDR3 reads CASRSLGRSTNEKLFF. The DNA of the CDR3 is TGTGCCAGCAGATCCCTAGGGAGGTCCACTAATGAAAAACTGTTTTTT.

The chain links TRBV19 to TRBJ1-2, with TRBD1 matching 12 bases. The CDR3 is made up of 16 amino acids. CDR1 is LNHDA and CDR2 is SQIVND in the germline V gene (reference sequence). V lost 5 bases and J lost 2; bases outside the gene matches: 6. CDR3 DNA: TGTGCCAGTAGTGCCCCCGGGACAGGGGGCAACTATGGCTACACCTTC. Its translation: CASSAPGTGGNYGYTF.

The chain recombines TRBV11-3 with TRBJ2-3; TRBD2 might be the D (6 bases). The V gene lost 4 bases and the J gene lost 2 bases, with 13 bases spanning the gap. Germline V gene sequence: CDR1 SGHNT, CDR2 YENEEA. The CDR3 sequence is 15 residues long. CDR3 region: CASSWAGTDTDTQYF. CDR3 nucleotides: TGTGCCAGCAGCTGGGCGGGGACCGACACAGATACGCAGTATTTT.

The chain recombines TRBV11-3 with TRBJ2-1; no clear D gene. Trimming removed 4 bases from V and 0 bases from J, with 4 bases in between. CDR1 is SGHNT and CDR2 is YENEEA in the germline V gene. This CDR3 comprises 13 residues. CDR3: CASSSYSYNEQFF. In DNA, the CDR3 is TGTGCCAGCAGCTCGTACTCCTACAATGAGCAGTTCTTC.

Here the CDR3 DNA reads TGCAGCGTTGTTCGGACAGGGGCCACTGAAGCTTTCTTT. Amino acid sequence: CSVVRTGATEAFF. The chain joins TRBV29-1 to TRBJ1-1; TRBD1 matches 9 bases. Germline CDR1 SQVTM, CDR2 ANQGSEA. After removal of 4 bases from V and 4 bases from J, the junction contained 4 bases not matched to a gene. The CDR3 has 13 amino acids.

The gene calls are TRBV6-5 and TRBJ2-5; D is perhaps TRBD2 (6 bases). The V and J ends lost 11 bases and 5 bases respectively, with 18 bases between them. Germline-derived CDR1 and CDR2 are MNHEY and SVGAGI. The CDR3 consists of 13 residues. The CDR3 spells CAAQTRPFETQYF. CDR3 in DNA: TGTGCCGCCCAGACTAGACCTTTTGAGACCCAGTACTTC.

In regard to this clone: At one boundary the junction diverges from the germline segment, which might be a read error. The rearrangement uses TRBV24-1 and TRBJ1-2; 9 nucleotides line up with TRBD1. This CDR3 region has 12 residues. Germline values: CDR1 KGHDR, CDR2 SFDVKD. The CDR3 loop reads CATSDRDREHSF. CDR3 DNA: TGTGCCACCAGTGATAGGGACAGGGAACATAGCTTC.

This clone turned up a few times. The V and J genes are TRBV3-1 (or the pseudogene TRBV3-2) and TRBJ2-2; 9 positions match TRBD2. The V and J ends lost 0 bases and 4 bases, in that order; junction bases with no gene match: 6. This CDR3 has 17 amino acids. Germline V gene sequence: CDR1 LGHDT, CDR2 YNNKEL (reference sequence). CDR3 in amino acids: CASSQDRLAERTGELFF. As DNA, the CDR3 is TGTGCCAGCAGCCAAGATCGACTAGCGGAGCGCACCGGGGAGCTGTTTTTT.

This clone appeared a few times. The chain joins TRBV3-1 (or the pseudogene TRBV3-2) to TRBJ2-3, with D possibly being TRBD1 (6 bases). The germline V gene encodes CDR1 LGHDT and CDR2 YNNKEL (reference sequence). This CDR3 has 16 amino acids. Trimming removed 1 base at V and 1 base at J, with 12 bases between. The DNA of the CDR3 is TGTGCCAGCAGCCAAGTCAGGGGAAGCGGCACAGATACGCAGTATTTT. It is translated as CASSQVRGSGTDTQYF.

There are many counts of this clone. The chain is built from TRBV10-1 and TRBJ2-2, with D maybe TRBD1 (5 bases). Germline CDR1 is WNHNN and CDR2 is SYGVQD (reference sequence). This CDR3 contains 13 residues. Trimming pared 3 bases from V and 6 bases from J, leaving 8 bases between. The CDR3 DNA reads TGCGCCAGCAGTGACAGGGTTTCCGGGGAGCTGTTTTTT. This gives the protein CASSDRVSGELFF.

This chain links TRBV13 with TRBJ2-5; 11 bases agree with TRBD1. Trimming removed 4 bases from V and 5 bases from J; junction bases left unmatched: 9. Germline CDR1 is PRHDT and CDR2 is FYEKMQ (reference sequence). The CDR3 is 16 amino acids. The CDR3 DNA follows: TGTGCCAGCAGCTCTAGACGGGGGACAGGGGGGGAGACCCAGTACTTC. Its protein is CASSSRRGTGGETQYF.

This clone has only a few counts. The V and J genes are TRBV24-1 and TRBJ2-3; a possible D gene is TRBD2 (5 bases). The CDR3 covers 19 residues. Deletions cut 1 base from V and 4 bases from J, with 23 bases between. The germline V gene encodes CDR1 KGHDR and CDR2 SFDVKD. DNA for the CDR3: TGTGCCACCAGTGATTTTGGGTATAGTGGCTCTGAGGGTGCAGATACGCAGTATTTT. Its protein product is CATSDFGYSGSEGADTQYF.